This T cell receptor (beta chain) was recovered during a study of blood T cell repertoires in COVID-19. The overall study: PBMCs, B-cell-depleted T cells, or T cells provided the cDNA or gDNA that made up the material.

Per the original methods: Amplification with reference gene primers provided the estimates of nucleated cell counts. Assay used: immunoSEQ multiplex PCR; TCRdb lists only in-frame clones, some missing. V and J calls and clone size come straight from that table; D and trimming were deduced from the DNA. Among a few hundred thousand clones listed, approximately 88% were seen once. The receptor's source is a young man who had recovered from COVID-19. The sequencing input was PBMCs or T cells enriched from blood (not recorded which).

CDR3 sequence reads: CAWTPSQGFAGELFF. Here the CDR3 DNA reads TGTGCCTGGACCCCTTCACAGGGTTTCGCCGGGGAGCTGTTTTTT. V gene TRBV30 combines with J gene TRBJ2-2; TRBD1 is a possible D gene (6 bases). The V end lost 4 bases, the J end lost 6 bases, and 18 bases lay between the germline ends. Germline lookup yields CDR1 GTSNPN and CDR2 SVGIG (reference sequence). The CDR3 sequence is 15 residues long.